This T cell receptor beta chain was recovered during a study of blood T cell repertoires in COVID-19. The overall study: Specimens from acute and convalescent COVID-19 originated in the United States, Italy and Spain.

This CDR3 has 15 amino acids. Original analysis: Estimates of nucleated cell counts were drawn from the amplification of reference gene primers. Sequenced by immunoSEQ multiplex PCR; TCRdb stores in-frame clones only, minus some. From that table come the V and J calls and clone size; the DNA was used to work out D and trimming. The repertoire holds some 110,000 clones, with approximately 81% as singletons. The source is a man aged 35 to 55 with acute or convalescent COVID-19. J is TRBJ2-1 and V is TRBV21-1; the table's D call TRBD1 went unverified against the DNA. TRBV21-1 is a known pseudogene. The sample comprised peripheral blood. The CDR3 DNA sequence: TGTGCCAGCAGCAGATCGGGACAAAACTACAATGAGCAGTTCTTC. This gives the protein CASSRSGQNYNEQFF.